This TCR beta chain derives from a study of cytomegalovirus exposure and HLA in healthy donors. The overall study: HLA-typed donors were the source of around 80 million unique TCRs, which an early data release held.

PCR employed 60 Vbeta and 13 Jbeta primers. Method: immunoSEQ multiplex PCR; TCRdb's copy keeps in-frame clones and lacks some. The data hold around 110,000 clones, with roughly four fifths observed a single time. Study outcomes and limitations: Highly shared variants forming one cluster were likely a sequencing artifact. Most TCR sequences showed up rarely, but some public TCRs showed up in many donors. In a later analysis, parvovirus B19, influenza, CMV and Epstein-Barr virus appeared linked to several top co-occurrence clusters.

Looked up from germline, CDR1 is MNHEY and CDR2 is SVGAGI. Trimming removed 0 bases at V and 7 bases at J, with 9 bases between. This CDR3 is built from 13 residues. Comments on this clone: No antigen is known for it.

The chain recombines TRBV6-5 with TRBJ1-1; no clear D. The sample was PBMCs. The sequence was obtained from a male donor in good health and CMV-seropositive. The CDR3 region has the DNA TGTGCCAGCAGTTACTCGGCCGGGAATGAAGCTTTCTTT. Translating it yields CASSYSAGNEAFF.